The clone carrying this T cell receptor beta chain was seen ten or more times. Its specificity is unknown. Amplification yielded TCR beta CDR3 regions, with RNA transcripts as the source. TCR CDR3 underwent first-round RT-PCR with the HTBI primer set. TCRdb analysed the multiplex PCR reads with MiXCR anew, one entry per CDR3 protein. The sample has 300,000 to 450,000 distinct CDR3 sequences, approximately 14% seen once; the top ten hold around a quarter. These data belong to a study of T cells in Graves' hyperthyroidism and ophthalmopathy. The CDR3 is made up of 15 amino acids. Germline CDR1 is DFQATT and CDR2 is SNEGSKA (reference sequence). Trimming took 3 bases from V and 6 from J; bases not matched to a gene: 6. Clinicians diagnosed patients from clinical symptoms, serum thyroxine and TRAb, thyroid ultrasound and orbital computed tomography. Study conclusions and caveats: A 13 V-J signature model discriminated ophthalmopathy versus stable hyperthyroidism. Blood held most thyroid clonotypes expanded above 0.001 frequency.

The receptor comes from a woman between 18 and 29 years old with Graves' hyperthyroidism that later progressed to Graves' ophthalmopathy. Sample: blood. The J gene is TRBJ1-6, the V gene TRBV20-1, with TRBD1 matching over 9 bases. In nucleotides, the CDR3 is TGCAGTGCTAGTCCTGGACAGGGGTCTAATTCACCCCTCCACTTT. Translating it yields CSASPGQGSNSPLHF.